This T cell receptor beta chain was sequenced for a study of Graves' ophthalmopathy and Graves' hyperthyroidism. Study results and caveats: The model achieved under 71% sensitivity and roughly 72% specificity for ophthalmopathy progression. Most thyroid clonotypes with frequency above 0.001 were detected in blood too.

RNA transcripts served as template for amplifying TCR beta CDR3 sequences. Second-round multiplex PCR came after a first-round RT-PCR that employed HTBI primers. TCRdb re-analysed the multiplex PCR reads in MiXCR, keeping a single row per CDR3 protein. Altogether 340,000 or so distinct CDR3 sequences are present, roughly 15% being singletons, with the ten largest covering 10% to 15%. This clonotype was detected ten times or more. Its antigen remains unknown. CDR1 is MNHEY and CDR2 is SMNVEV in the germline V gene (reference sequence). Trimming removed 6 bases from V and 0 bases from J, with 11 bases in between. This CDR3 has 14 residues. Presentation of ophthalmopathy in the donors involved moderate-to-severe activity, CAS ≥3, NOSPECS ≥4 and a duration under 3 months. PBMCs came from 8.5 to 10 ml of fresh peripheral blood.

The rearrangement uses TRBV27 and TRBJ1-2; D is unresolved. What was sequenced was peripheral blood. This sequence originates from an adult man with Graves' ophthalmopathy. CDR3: CASRMWGSNYGYTF. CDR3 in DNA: TGTGCCAGCAGGATGTGGGGTTCTAACTATGGCTACACCTTC.